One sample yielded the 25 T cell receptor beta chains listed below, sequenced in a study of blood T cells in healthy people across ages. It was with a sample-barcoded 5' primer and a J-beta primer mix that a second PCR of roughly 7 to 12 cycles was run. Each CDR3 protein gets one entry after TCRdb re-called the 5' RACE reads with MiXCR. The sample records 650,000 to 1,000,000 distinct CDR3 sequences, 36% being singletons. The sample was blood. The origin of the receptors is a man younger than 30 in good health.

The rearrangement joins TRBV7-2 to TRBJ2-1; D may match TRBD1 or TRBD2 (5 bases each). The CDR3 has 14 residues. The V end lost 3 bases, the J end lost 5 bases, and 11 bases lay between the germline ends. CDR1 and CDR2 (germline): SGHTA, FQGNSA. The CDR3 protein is CASSLWGKDNEQFF. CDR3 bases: TGTGCCAGCAGCTTGTGGGGGAAGGACAATGAGCAGTTCTTC.

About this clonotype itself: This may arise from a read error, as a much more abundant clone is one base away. The CDR3 DNA reads TGCGGCGTTGAGTACAGTTCCTACAATGAGCAGTTCTTC. It codes for CGVEYSSYNEQFF. The chain is built from TRBV29-1 and TRBJ2-1; D is uncertain. Germline values: CDR1 SQVTM, CDR2 ANQGSEA. The CDR3 totals 13 residues.

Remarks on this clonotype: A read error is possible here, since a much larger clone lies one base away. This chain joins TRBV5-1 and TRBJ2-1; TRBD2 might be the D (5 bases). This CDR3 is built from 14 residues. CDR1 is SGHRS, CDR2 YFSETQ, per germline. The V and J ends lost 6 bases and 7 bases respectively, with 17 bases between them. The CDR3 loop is CASNLLGFDNEQFF. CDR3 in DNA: TGCGCCAGCAACCTACTAGGCTTCGATAATGAGCAGTTCTTC.

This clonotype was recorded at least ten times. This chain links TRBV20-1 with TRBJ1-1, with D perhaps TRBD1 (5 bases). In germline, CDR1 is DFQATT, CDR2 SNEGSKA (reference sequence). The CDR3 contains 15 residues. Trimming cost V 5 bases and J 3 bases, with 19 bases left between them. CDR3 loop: CSAASLFEGDTEAFF. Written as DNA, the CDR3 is TGCAGTGCTGCCTCGTTGTTCGAAGGGGACACTGAAGCTTTCTTT.

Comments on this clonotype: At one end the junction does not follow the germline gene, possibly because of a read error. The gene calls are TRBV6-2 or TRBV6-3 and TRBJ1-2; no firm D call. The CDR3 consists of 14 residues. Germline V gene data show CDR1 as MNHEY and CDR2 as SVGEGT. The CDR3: CASSRPAAGYGHTF. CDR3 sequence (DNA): TGTGCCAGCAGCCGCCCGGCGGCTGGGTATGGCCACACCTTC.

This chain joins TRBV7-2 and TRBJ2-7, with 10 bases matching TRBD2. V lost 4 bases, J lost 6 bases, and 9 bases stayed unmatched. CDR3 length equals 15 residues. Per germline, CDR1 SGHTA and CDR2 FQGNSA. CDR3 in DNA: TGTGCCAGCAGCTCGGTAGCGGGGGGAACCTCCGAGCAGTACTTC. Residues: CASSSVAGGTSEQYF.

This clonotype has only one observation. The CDR3 nucleotides are TGCAGTGCCCCCTTAACTAGCGGGGGCCCCTCCCTGTATTTT. Its translation is CSAPLTSGGPSLYF. The chain joins TRBV20-1 to TRBJ2-3; 11 nucleotides align to TRBD2. This CDR3 is built from 14 residues. V shed 6 bases, J shed 14 bases, and the junction held 16 bases outside the gene matches. CDR1 is DFQATT, CDR2 SNEGSKA, per germline (reference sequence).

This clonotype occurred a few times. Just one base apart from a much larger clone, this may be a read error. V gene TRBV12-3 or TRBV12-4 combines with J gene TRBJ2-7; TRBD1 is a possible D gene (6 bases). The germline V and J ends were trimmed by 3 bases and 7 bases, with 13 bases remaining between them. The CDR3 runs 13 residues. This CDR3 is CASSLIGGNEQYF. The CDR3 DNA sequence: TGTGCCAGCAGTTTGATTGGGGGCAATGAGCAGTACTTC.

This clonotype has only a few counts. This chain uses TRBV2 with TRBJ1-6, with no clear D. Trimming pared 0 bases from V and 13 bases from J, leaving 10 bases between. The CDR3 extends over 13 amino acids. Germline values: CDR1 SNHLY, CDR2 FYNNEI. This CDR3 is CASSEARNRPLHF. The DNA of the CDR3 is TGTGCCAGCAGTGAAGCCCGTAATCGTCCCCTCCACTTT.

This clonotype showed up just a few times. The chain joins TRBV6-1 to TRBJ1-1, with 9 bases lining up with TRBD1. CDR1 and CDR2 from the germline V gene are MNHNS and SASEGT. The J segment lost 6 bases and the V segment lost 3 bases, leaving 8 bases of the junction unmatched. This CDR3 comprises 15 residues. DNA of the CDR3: TGTGCCAGCAGTGATTGGCCGGGACAGGGACCTGAAGCTTTCTTT. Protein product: CASSDWPGQGPEAFF.

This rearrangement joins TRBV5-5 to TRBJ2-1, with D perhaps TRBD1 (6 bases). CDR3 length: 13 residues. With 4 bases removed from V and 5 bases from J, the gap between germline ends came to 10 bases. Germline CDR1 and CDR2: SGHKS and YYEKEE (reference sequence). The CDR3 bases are TGTGCCAGCAGCGCCTCAGGGGACAATGAGCAGTTCTTC. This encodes CASSASGDNEQFF.

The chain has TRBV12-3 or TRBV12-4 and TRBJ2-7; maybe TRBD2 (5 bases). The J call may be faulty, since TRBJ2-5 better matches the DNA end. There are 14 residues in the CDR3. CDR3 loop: CASSLAAEVETQYF. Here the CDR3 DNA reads TGTGCCAGCAGTTTAGCAGCGGAGGTTGAGACCCAGTACTTC.

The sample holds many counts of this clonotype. The CDR3 nucleotides are TGTGCCAGCCTAACAGTAGGGGATGAAAAACTGTTTTTT. As protein: CASLTVGDEKLFF. V is TRBV6-1 and J is TRBJ1-4, with TRBD1 as a possible D gene (5 bases). There are 13 residues in the CDR3. Between the trimmed V and J ends, which lost 8 bases and 6 bases, there was a span of 13 bases. Per germline, CDR1 MNHNS and CDR2 SASEGT.

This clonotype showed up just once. The CDR3 reads CASSLRQGDEEQYF. The CDR3 nucleotides are TGTGCCAGCAGCCTCCGACAGGGTGATGAGGAGCAGTACTTC. This sequence joins TRBV9 and TRBJ2-7; 7 bases fit TRBD1. J was trimmed by 7 bases and V by 4 bases; bases with no gene match: 11. Looked up from germline, CDR1 is SGDLS and CDR2 is YYNGEE. This CDR3 is 14 amino acids long.

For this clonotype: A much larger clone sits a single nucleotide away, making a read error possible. As DNA, the CDR3 is TGTGCCAGCAGCTCACCGCCGGGACAGACCTACAATGAGCAGTTCTTC. Protein sequence: CASSSPPGQTYNEQFF. This chain connects TRBV7-2 to TRBJ2-1, with TRBD1 identical over 7 bases. Germline V CDR1 and CDR2: SGHTA, FQGNSA. This CDR3 contains 16 residues. V lost 4 bases and J lost 2; bases outside the gene matches: 8.

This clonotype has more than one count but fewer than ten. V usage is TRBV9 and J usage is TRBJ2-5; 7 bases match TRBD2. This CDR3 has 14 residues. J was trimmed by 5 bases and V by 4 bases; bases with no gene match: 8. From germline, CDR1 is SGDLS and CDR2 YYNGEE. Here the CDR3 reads CASSPSLGRETQYF. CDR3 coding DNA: TGTGCCAGCAGCCCCTCACTCGGGAGGGAGACCCAGTACTTC. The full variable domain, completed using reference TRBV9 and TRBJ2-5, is DSGVTQTPKHLITATGQRVTLRCSPRSGDLSVYWYQQSLDQGLQFLIQYYNGEERAKGNILERFSAQQFPDLHSELNLSSLELGDSALYFCASSPSLGRETQYFGPGTRLLVL.

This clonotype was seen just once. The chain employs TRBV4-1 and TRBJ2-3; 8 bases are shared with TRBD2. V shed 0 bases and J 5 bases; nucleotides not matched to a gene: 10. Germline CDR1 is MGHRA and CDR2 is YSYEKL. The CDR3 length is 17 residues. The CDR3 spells CASSQDSPSGRLDTQYF. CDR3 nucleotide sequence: TGCGCCAGCAGCCAAGACTCCCCTAGCGGGCGGCTAGATACGCAGTATTTT.

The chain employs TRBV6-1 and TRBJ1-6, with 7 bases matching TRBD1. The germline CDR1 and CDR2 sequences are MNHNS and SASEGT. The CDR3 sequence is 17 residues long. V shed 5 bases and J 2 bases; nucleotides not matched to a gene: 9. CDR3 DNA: TGTGCCAGCAGTCTCAGGGGGGCAAGCCCCTATAATTCACCCCTCCACTTT. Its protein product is CASSLRGASPYNSPLHF.

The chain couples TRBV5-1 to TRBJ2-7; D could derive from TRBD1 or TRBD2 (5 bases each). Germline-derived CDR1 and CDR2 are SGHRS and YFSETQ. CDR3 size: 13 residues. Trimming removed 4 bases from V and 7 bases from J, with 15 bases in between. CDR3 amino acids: CASSEGTGDEQYF. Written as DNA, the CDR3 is TGCGCCAGCAGCGAAGGGACGGGTGATGAGCAGTACTTC. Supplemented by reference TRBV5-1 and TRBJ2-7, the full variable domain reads KAGVTQTPRYLIKTRGQQVTLSCSPISGHRSVSWYQQTPGQGLQFLFEYFSETQRNKGNFPGRFSGRQFSNSRSEMNVSTLELGDSALYLCASSEGTGDEQYFGPGTRLTVT.

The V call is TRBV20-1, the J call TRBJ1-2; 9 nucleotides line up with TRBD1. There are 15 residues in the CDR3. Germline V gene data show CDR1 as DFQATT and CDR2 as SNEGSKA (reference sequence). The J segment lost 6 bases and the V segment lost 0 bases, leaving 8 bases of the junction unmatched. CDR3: CSARDAPGTGNGYTF. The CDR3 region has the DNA TGCAGTGCTAGAGACGCTCCCGGGACAGGGAATGGCTACACCTTC.

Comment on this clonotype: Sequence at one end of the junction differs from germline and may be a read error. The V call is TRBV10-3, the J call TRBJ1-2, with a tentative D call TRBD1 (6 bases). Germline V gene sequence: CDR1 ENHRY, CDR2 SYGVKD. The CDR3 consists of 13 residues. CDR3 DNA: TGTGCCACCAGTGAACAGGGTATCTATGGCTACACCTTC. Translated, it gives CATSEQGIYGYTF.

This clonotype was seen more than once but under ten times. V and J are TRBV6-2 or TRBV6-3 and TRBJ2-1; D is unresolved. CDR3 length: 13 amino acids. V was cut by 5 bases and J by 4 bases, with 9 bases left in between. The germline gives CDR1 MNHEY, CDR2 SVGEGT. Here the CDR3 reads CASSNPGYNEQFF. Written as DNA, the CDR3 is TGTGCCAGCAGTAACCCCGGTTACAATGAGCAGTTCTTC.

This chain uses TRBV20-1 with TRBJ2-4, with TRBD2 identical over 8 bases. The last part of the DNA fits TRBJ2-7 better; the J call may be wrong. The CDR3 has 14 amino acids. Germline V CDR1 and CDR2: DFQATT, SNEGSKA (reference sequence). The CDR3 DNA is TGCAGTGCTAGAGACCCGGGACTAGCCTACGAGCAGTACTTC. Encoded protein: CSARDPGLAYEQYF.

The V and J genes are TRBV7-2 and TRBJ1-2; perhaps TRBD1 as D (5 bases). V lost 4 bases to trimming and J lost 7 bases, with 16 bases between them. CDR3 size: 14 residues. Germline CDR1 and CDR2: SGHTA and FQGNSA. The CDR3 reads CASSSPGGGFGYTF. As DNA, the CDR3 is TGTGCCAGCAGCTCTCCGGGGGGTGGGTTTGGCTACACCTTC.

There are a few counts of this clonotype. CDR3 region: CASSGTGSSYEQYF. The CDR3 DNA reads TGTGCCAGCAGCGGAACGGGTTCCTCCTACGAGCAGTACTTC. The genes are TRBV7-2 and TRBJ2-7, with D uncertain. This CDR3 is built from 14 residues. Germline V gives CDR1 SGHTA, CDR2 FQGNSA. Trimming took 5 bases from V and 0 from J, leaving 11 bases between them.